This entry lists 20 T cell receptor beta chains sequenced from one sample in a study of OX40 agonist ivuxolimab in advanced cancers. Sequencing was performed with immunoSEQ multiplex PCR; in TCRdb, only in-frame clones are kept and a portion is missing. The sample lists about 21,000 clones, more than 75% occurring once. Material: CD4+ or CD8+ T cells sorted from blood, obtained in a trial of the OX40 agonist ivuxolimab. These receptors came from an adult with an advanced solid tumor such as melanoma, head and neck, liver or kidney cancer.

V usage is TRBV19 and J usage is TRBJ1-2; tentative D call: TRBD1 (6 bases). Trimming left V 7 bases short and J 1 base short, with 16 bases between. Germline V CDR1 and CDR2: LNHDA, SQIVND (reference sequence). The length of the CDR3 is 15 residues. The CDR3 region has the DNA TGTGCCAGTACTCCTCCGGGACATCTTAACTATGGCTACACCTTC. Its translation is CASTPPGHLNYGYTF.

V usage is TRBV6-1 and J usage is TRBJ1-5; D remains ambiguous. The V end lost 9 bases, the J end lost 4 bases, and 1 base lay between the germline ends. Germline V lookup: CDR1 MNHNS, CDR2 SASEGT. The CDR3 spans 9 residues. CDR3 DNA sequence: TGTGCCAGAAATCAGCCCCAGCATTTT. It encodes CARNQPQHF.

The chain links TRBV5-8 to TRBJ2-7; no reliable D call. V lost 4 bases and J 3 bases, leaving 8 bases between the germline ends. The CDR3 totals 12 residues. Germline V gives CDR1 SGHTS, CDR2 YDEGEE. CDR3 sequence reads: CASSGDGYEQYF. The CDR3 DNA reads TGTGCCAGCAGCGGCGATGGCTACGAGCAGTACTTC.

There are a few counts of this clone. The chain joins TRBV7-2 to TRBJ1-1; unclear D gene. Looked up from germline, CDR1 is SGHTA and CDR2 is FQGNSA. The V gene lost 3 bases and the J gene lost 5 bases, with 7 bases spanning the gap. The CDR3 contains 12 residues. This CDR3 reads CASSFGRTEAFF. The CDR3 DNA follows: TGTGCCAGCAGCTTCGGACGGACTGAAGCTTTCTTT.

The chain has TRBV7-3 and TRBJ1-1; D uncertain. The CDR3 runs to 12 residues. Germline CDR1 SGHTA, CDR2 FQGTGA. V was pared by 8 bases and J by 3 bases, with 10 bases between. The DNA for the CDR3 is TGTGCCAGCGGAAGACGGGACACTGAAGCTTTCTTT. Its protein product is CASGRRDTEAFF. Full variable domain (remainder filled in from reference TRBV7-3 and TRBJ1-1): GAGVSQTPSNKVTEKGKYVELRCDPISGHTALYWYRQSLGQGPEFLIYFQGTGAADDSGLPNDRFFAVRPEGSVSTLKIQRTERGDSAVYLCASGRRDTEAFFGQGTRLTVV.

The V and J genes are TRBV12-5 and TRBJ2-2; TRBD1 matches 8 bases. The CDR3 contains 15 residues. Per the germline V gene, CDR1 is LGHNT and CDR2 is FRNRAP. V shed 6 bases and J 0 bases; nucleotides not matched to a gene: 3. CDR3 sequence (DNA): TGTGCTAGTGGACAGGGGGTGGCGAACACCGGGGAGCTGTTTTTT. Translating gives CASGQGVANTGELFF.

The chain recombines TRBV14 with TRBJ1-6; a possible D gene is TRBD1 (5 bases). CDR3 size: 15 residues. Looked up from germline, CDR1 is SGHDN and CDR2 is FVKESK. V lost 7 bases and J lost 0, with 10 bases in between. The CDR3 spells CASKTGGSYNSPLHF. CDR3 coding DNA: TGTGCCAGCAAAACGGGGGGCTCCTATAATTCACCCCTCCACTTT.

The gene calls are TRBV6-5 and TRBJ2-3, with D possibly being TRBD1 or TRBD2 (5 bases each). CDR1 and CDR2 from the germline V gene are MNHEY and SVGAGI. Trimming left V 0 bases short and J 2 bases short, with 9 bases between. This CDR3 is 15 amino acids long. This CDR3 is CASSYSGVSTDTQYF. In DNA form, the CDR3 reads TGTGCCAGCAGTTACTCGGGGGTTTCCACAGATACGCAGTATTTT.

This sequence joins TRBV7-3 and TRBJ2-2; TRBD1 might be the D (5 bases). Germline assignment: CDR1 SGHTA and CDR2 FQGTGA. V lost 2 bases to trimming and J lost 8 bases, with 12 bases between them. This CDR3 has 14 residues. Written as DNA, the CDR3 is TGTGCCAGCAGCTTACAAGGGGCTGCAGGGGAGCTGTTTTTT. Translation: CASSLQGAAGELFF.

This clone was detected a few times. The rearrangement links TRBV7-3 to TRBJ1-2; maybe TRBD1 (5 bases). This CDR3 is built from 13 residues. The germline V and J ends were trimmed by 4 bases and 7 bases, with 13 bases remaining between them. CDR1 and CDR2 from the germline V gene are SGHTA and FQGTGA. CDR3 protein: CASSSQAGGGYTF. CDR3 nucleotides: TGTGCCAGCAGCTCACAGGCCGGGGGTGGCTACACCTTC.

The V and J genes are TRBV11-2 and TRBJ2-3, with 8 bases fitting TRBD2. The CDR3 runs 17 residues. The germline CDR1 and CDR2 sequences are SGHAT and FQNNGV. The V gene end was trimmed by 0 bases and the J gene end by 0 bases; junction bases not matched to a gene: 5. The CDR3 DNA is TGTGCCAGCAGCTTAGAGGGCGGGGGGTCTAGCACAGATACGCAGTATTTT. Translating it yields CASSLEGGGSSTDTQYF.

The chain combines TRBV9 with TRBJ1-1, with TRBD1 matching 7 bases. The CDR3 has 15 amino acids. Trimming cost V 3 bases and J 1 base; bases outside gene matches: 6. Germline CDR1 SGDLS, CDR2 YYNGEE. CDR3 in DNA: TGTGCCAGCAGCGCGACAGGGTTGGAGAACACTGAAGCTTTCTTT. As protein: CASSATGLENTEAFF.

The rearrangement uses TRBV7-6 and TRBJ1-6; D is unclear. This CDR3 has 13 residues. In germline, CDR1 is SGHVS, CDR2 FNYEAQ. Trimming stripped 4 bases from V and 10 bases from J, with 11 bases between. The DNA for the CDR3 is TGTGCCAGCAGCTACGACATCAGGTCACCCCTCCACTTT. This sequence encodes CASSYDIRSPLHF.

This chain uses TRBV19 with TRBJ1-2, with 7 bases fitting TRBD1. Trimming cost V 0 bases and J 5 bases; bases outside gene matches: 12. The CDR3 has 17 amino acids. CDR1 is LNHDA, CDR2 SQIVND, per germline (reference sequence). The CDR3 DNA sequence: TGTGCCAGTAGTATAGATATTCAGACAGGGATCTCATATGGCTACACCTTC. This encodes CASSIDIQTGISYGYTF. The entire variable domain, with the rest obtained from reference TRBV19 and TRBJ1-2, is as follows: DGGITQSPKYLFRKEGQNVTLSCEQNLNHDAMYWYRQDPGQGLRLIYYSQIVNDFQKGDIAEGYSVSREKKESFPLTVTSAQKNPTAFYLCASSIDIQTGISYGYTFGSGTRLTVV.

The CDR3: CASSPQTSGSKRGENIQYF. The CDR3 nucleotides are TGTGCCAGCAGCCCACAGACTAGCGGGTCAAAAAGGGGGGAAAACATTCAGTACTTC. The chain combines TRBV7-9 with TRBJ2-4, with 10 nucleotides matching TRBD2. The V gene end was trimmed by 5 bases and the J gene end by 5 bases; junction bases not matched to a gene: 18. Germline V gives CDR1 SEHNR, CDR2 FQNEAQ (reference sequence). The CDR3 is 19 amino acids.

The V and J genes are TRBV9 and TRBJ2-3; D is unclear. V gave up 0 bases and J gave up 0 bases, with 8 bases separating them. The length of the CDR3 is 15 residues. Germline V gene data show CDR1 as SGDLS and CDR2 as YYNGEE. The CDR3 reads CASSVAGLSTDTQYF. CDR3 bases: TGTGCCAGCAGCGTAGCTGGGCTTAGCACAGATACGCAGTATTTT.

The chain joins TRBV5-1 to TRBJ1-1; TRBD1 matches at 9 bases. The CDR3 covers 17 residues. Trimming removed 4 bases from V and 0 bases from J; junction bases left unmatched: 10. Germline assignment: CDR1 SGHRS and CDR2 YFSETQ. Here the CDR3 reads CASSAIRDRALNTEAFF. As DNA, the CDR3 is TGCGCCAGCAGCGCAATCCGGGACAGGGCGCTGAACACTGAAGCTTTCTTT.

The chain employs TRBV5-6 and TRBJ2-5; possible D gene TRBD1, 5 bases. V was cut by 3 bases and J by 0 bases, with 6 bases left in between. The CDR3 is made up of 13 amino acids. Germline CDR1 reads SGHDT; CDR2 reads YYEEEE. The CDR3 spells CASSWTNQETQYF. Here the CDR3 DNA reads TGTGCCAGCAGCTGGACAAACCAAGAGACCCAGTACTTC.

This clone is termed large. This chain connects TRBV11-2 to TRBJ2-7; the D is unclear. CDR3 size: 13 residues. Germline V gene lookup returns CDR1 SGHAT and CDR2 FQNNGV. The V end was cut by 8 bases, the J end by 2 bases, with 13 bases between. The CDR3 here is CASGDQVPYEQYF. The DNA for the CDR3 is TGTGCCAGCGGAGATCAGGTTCCCTACGAGCAGTACTTC.

Written as DNA, the CDR3 is TGTGCCATCAGTGAGTCGGAGCCAGGGGAAGAGCAGTACTTC. Translating gives CAISESEPGEEQYF. J is TRBJ2-7 and V is TRBV10-3; D might be TRBD1 (6 bases). The CDR3 consists of 14 residues. Germline CDR1 reads ENHRY; CDR2 reads SYGVKD. Trimming pared 0 bases from V and 7 bases from J, leaving 13 bases between.